This record covers a single T cell receptor (beta chain). This sample is part of a study of cytomegalovirus exposure and HLA in healthy donors. PCR involved 60 Vbeta and 13 Jbeta primers. Method: immunoSEQ multiplex PCR; TCRdb's copy keeps in-frame clones and lacks some. The sample carries roughly 170,000 clones, roughly 80% recorded once. The germline CDR1 and CDR2 sequences are SGHNT and YENEEA. V was clipped by 6 bases and J by 5 bases; unmatched bases: 5. The CDR3 length is 14 residues. This receptor was obtained from a woman aged 18-29 years in good health and CMV-seronegative. The chain uses TRBV11-3 and TRBJ2-2, with 8 bases that match TRBD1. The sequenced material came from PBMCs. In nucleotides, the CDR3 is TGTGCCAGCAGAGGTACAGGGGGAACCGGGGAGCTGTTTTTT. This sequence encodes CASRGTGGTGELFF.